Each of the 7 T cell receptor beta chains below was sequenced from the same sample in a study of T cell responses to AZD1222 COVID-19 vaccine. Data came from immunoSEQ multiplex PCR; TCRdb stores just in-frame clones and leaves some out. The sample contains over 110,000 clones, just over 90% of which appear only once. Sequenced material: peripheral blood, taken on day 0 of AZD1222 vaccination. These receptors came from an adult in good health.

V is TRBV12-3 or TRBV12-4 and J is TRBJ1-1; D call uncertain. CDR3 size: 13 residues. The germline V and J ends were trimmed by 6 bases and 4 bases, with 12 bases remaining between them. CDR3 protein: CASSSVLATEAFF. Here the CDR3 DNA reads TGTGCCAGCAGCAGCGTTTTGGCCACTGAAGCTTTCTTT.

The chain couples TRBV30 to TRBJ2-7; a possible D gene is TRBD2 (5 bases). The V and J ends lost 0 bases and 6 bases respectively, with 9 bases between them. This CDR3 comprises 12 residues. CDR1 and CDR2 (germline): GTSNPN, SVGIG (reference sequence). The CDR3 sequence is CAWSVLGVEQYF. The CDR3 coding sequence is TGTGCCTGGAGTGTACTCGGGGTCGAGCAGTACTTC.

The chain combines TRBV9 with TRBJ2-3; D not resolved. V dropped 3 bases and J dropped 6 bases, with 11 bases sitting between them. Germline CDR1 reads SGDLS; CDR2 reads YYNGEE. This CDR3 is 13 amino acids long. Here the CDR3 reads CASSARPGDTQYF. The CDR3 DNA follows: TGTGCCAGCAGCGCCCGACCTGGGGATACGCAGTATTTT.

The chain employs TRBV7-2 and TRBJ2-3, with D perhaps TRBD1 (6 bases). V lost 7 bases, J lost 0 bases, and 11 bases lay in between. The CDR3 sequence is 14 residues long. The germline CDR1 and CDR2 sequences are SGHTA and FQGNSA. Here the CDR3 DNA reads TGTGCCAGCACCTCAAGGGGGAGCACAGATACGCAGTATTTT. Residues: CASTSRGSTDTQYF. Complete variable domain (other parts from reference TRBV7-2 and TRBJ2-3): GAGVSQSPSNKVTEKGKDVELRCDPISGHTALYWYRQSLGQGLEFLIYFQGNSAPDKSGLPSDRFSAERTGGSVSTLTIQRTQQEDSAVYLCASTSRGSTDTQYFGPGTRLTVL.

The chain couples TRBV11-2 to TRBJ2-1, with D unresolved. With 1 base removed from V and 2 bases from J, the gap between germline ends came to 6 bases. There are 14 residues in the CDR3. CDR1 is SGHAT and CDR2 is FQNNGV in the germline V gene. For the CDR3, the DNA is TGTGCCAGCAGCTTAGCCTTGACCTACAATGAGCAGTTCTTC. Its translation is CASSLALTYNEQFF.

This chain connects TRBV5-4 to TRBJ2-5, with TRBD2 as a possible D gene (6 bases). Germline V lookup: CDR1 SGHNT, CDR2 YYREEE (reference sequence). CDR3 size: 13 residues. Trimming stripped 3 bases from V and 14 bases from J, with 20 bases between. The CDR3 reads CASSSQAGARHYF. In DNA form, the CDR3 reads TGTGCCAGCAGCTCCCAAGCGGGCGCCCGTCATTACTTC.

This chain connects TRBV5-6 to TRBJ2-1; 10 bases align to TRBD2. Losses at the gene ends were 5 bases for V and 12 bases for J; bases not matched to a gene: 17. This CDR3 contains 16 residues. Germline V lookup: CDR1 SGHDT, CDR2 YYEEEE. The CDR3 region is CASSSPGLAGASVQFF. The CDR3 bases are TGTGCCAGCAGTTCCCCCGGCCTAGCGGGGGCCTCGGTGCAGTTCTTC. Complete variable domain (other parts from reference TRBV5-6 and TRBJ2-1): DAGVTQSPTHLIKTRGQQVTLRCSPKSGHDTVSWYQQALGQGPQFIFQYYEEEERQRGNFPDRFSGHQFPNYSSELNVNALLLGDSALYLCASSSPGLAGASVQFFGPGTRLTVL.